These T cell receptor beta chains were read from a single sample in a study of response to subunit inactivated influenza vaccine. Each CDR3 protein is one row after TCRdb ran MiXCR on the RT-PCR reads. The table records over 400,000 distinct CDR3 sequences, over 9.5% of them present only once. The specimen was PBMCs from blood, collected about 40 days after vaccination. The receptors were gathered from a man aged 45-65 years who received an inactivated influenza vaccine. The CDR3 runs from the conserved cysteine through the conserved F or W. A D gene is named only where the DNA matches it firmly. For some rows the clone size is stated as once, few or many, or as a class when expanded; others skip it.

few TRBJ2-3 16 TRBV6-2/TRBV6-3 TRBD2 TGTGCCAGCAGTTACCCCAGCGGGGGGGTTGAAGATACGCAGTATTTT CASSYPSGGVEDTQYF
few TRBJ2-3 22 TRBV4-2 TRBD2 TGTGCCAGCAGCCCTCAGGGGGCTTGGACTAGCGGGAGGGTTCAGGGAGGAGATACGCAGTATTTT CASSPQGAWTSGRVQGGDTQYF
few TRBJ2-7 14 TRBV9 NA TGTGCCAGCAGCGTAAATGGGGATTCGGGCGAGCAGTACTTC CASSVNGDSGEQYF
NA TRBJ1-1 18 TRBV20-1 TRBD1 TGCAGTGCTAGGGACCAACAGGGGGGTGTAAGGGGGAACACTGAAGCTTTCTTT CSARDQQGGVRGNTEAFF
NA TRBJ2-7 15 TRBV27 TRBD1 TGTGCCAGCAGTTACGGGACAGGGAGCGGCTACGAGCAGTACTTC CASSYGTGSGYEQYF
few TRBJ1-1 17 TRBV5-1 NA TGCGCCAGCAGCTTTTATAGAATCGGACAGAGCAACACTGAAGCTTTCTTT CASSFYRIGQSNTEAFF
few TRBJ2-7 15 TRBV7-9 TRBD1 TGTGCCAGCAGCTATCAGGGGGATAGCTCCTACGAGCAGTACTTC CASSYQGDSSYEQYF
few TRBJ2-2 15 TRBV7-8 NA TGTGCCAGCAGCCCAAAGCGGACGAACACCGGGGAGCTGTTTTTT CASSPKRTNTGELFF
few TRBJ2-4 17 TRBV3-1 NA TGTGCCAGCAGCCTAAAGAACAGAGATCTAGCCAAAAACATTCAGTACTTC CASSLKNRDLAKNIQYF
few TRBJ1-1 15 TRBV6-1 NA TGTGCCAGCACGACTCCCGGGAAGGGGGGGGCTGAAGCTTTCTTT CASTTPGKGGAEAFF
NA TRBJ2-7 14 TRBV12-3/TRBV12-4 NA TGTGCCACCTCAAGGGACGGACCATCCTACGAGCAGTACTTC CATSRDGPSYEQYF
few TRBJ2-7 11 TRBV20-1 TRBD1 TGCAGTGTTCAACAGGGGAACGAGCAGTACTTC CSVQQGNEQYF
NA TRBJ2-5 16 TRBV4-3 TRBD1 TGCGCCAGCAGCCAAGATCGGGACAGGGGAGGCGAGACCCAGTACTTC CASSQDRDRGGETQYF
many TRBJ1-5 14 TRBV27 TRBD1 TGTGCCAGCCAGGACAGGGGATACAATCAGCCCCAGCATTTT CASQDRGYNQPQHF
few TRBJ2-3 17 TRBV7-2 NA TGTGCCAGCAGCTCGATAAGCATAACCACTAGTCGAGATACGCAGTATTTT CASSSISITTSRDTQYF
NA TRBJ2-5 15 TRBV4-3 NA TGCGCCAGCAGCCAATCGGCGGCGGGTAAAGAGACCCAGTACTTC CASSQSAAGKETQYF
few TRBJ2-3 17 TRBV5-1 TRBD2 TGCGCCAGCAGCCCCCATGAGGCTAGCGGAAGCACAGATACGCAGTATTTT CASSPHEASGSTDTQYF
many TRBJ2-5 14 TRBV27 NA TGTGCCAGCAGTTTATCTTCAGGAGTTGAGACCCAGTACTTC CASSLSSGVETQYF
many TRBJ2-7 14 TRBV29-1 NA TGCAGCGTTGTTAAGGCGGCTCATTCCTACGAGCAGTACTTC CSVVKAAHSYEQYF
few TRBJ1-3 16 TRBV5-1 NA TGCGCCAGCAGCATAGGGACACCCTCCTCTGGAAACACCATATATTTT CASSIGTPSSGNTIYF
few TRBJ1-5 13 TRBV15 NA TGTGCCACCAGCAGAGATCGTTCTCAGCCCCAGCATTTT CATSRDRSQPQHF
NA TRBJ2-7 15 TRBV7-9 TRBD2 TGTGCCAGCAGCTCACTAGCGGGGGGCTTCAACGAGCAGTACTTC CASSSLAGGFNEQYF
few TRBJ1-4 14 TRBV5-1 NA TGCGCCAGCAACTACGGGGGGACTAATGAAAAACTGTTTTTT CASNYGGTNEKLFF
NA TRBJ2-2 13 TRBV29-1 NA TGCAGCGTTGGGTTCGGGGGTACCGGGGAGCTGTTTTTT CSVGFGGTGELFF
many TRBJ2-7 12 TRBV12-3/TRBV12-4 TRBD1 TGTGCCAGCAGCTCAGGGGGATACGAGCAGTACTTC CASSSGGYEQYF
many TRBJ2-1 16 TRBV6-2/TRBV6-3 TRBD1 TGTGCCAGCATCCTAACTCCGGGACAGTCCTACAATGAGCAGTTCTTC CASILTPGQSYNEQFF
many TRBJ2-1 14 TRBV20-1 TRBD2 TGCAGTGCCCGGACTAGCGGGGCCTACAATGAGCAGTTCTTC CSARTSGAYNEQFF